The 24 T cell receptor gamma chains in this list originate from one sample, sequenced in a study of human gamma delta and Vdelta1 T cells (dated by TCRdb to 2017 to 2018). The receptor library was made with PCR. The sequencing machine was an Illumina MiSeq. The public reads were reprocessed by TCRdb using CATT, and rows of matching DNA were later combined. The sample has 4,000 to 5,000 gamma-chain clones on record, 32% of them singletons. The ten most abundant clones make up less than 3.5% of the sample. Their target antigens are unknown. Input material: Vdelta1 gamma-delta T cells from blood grown in culture (DOT cells). Taken with the paper, the label for cell subset or site translates to: Delta One T cells, in vitro expanded/differentiated Vd1+ gamma-delta T cells. These receptors were collected from a human donor in good health.

This clone was detected only a few times. V usage is TRGV3 and J usage is TRGJ1 or TRGJ2. CDR3 length: 13 residues. V shed 1 base and J 12 bases; nucleotides not matched to a gene: 12. Germline V CDR1 and CDR2: VTNTFY, YDVSTARD (reference sequence). CDR3 protein: CATWDSLLGRKLF. The CDR3 DNA sequence: TGTGCCACCTGGGACAGCCTCCTGGGGAGGAAACTCTTT.

V gene TRGV3 combines with J gene TRGJ1 or TRGJ2. The V gene end was trimmed by 3 bases and the J gene end by 8 bases; junction bases not matched to a gene: 7. CDR3 length: 12 residues. CDR1 and CDR2 (germline): VTNTFY, YDVSTARD (reference sequence). This chain's CDR3 is CATWDVPDKKLF. The DNA for the CDR3 is TGTGCCACCTGGGACGTTCCCGATAAGAAACTCTTT.

This clone showed up just a few times. The rearrangement uses TRGV10 and TRGJP1. TRGV10 is an ORF, with its function uncertain. Germline trimming cut 8 bases from V and 0 bases from J; bases unmatched to any gene: 1. The CDR3 loop spans 13 amino acids. CDR3 nucleotides: TGTGCTGCGTGGGATACCACTGGTTGGTTCAAGATATTT. Its protein product is CAAWDTTGWFKIF.

This chain connects TRGV9 to TRGJ1 or TRGJ2. This CDR3 spans 15 amino acids. J lost 2 bases, V lost 3 bases, and 10 bases had no gene match. Germline V gene lookup returns CDR1 GITISATS and CDR2 ISYDGTV (reference sequence). The CDR3 sequence: CALWETPLYYYKKLF. DNA for the CDR3: TGTGCCTTGTGGGAGACTCCATTATATTATTATAAGAAACTCTTT.

This clone has more than one count but fewer than ten. The chain combines TRGV4 with TRGJ1 or TRGJ2. CDR1 EGSTGY and CDR2 YDSYTSSV come from the germline V gene. Germline trimming cut 4 bases from V and 3 bases from J; bases unmatched to any gene: 6. The CDR3 sequence is 13 residues long. The CDR3, as DNA: TGTGCCACCTGGGACAACTTTTATTATAAGAAACTCTTT. It yields the protein CATWDNFYYKKLF.

This chain connects TRGV9 to TRGJ1 or TRGJ2. This CDR3 is 11 amino acids long. The germline gives CDR1 GITISATS, CDR2 ISYDGTV (reference sequence). V lost 3 bases, J lost 8 bases, and 4 bases stayed unmatched. The chain's CDR3 is CALWEPDKKLF. The CDR3, as DNA: TGTGCCTTGTGGGAGCCAGATAAGAAACTCTTT.

The V call is TRGV2, the J call TRGJP2. Per the germline V gene, CDR1 is EGSNGY and CDR2 is YDSYNSKV. This CDR3 is built from 13 residues. The V segment lost 2 bases and the J segment 8 bases; nucleotides outside the gene matches: 5. In DNA form, the CDR3 reads TGTGCCACCTGGGACGTAGGGGATTGGATCAAGACGTTT. This codes for CATWDVGDWIKTF.

This chain connects TRGV4 to TRGJ1 or TRGJ2. CDR3 size: 10 residues. V trimming: 3 bases; J trimming: 13 bases; junction bases outside the gene matches: 6. Germline CDR1 reads EGSTGY; CDR2 reads YDSYTSSV. The CDR3 sequence is CATWDSGKLF. DNA of the CDR3: TGTGCCACCTGGGATTCGGGCAAACTCTTT.

The V gene is TRGV8, the J gene TRGJP2. Per germline, CDR1 VENAVY and CDR2 YDSYNSRV. J gave up 3 bases and V 4 bases, and 11 bases lay outside the gene matches. The CDR3 runs 16 residues. The chain's CDR3 is CATWDVTGGSDWIKTF. DNA for the CDR3: TGTGCCACCTGGGACGTTACGGGTGGTAGTGATTGGATCAAGACGTTT.

This clone has only a few counts. The chain recombines TRGV10 with TRGJP1. TRGV10 belongs to the ORF category, with a function that is uncertain. This CDR3 has 15 amino acids. Trimming cost V 8 bases and J 9 bases; bases outside gene matches: 16. CDR3 sequence reads: CAAWDFGGSCWFKIF. Here the CDR3 DNA reads TGTGCTGCGTGGGATTTTGGAGGCAGCTGTTGGTTCAAGATATTT.

This clone was counted once. This chain joins TRGV2 and TRGJ1 or TRGJ2. Germline lookup yields CDR1 EGSNGY and CDR2 YDSYNSKV. V lost 1 base and J lost 3; bases outside the gene matches: 9. The CDR3 totals 15 residues. CDR3 in amino acids: CATWDGQGGYYKKLF. The CDR3 bases are TGTGCCACCTGGGACGGCCAGGGGGGTTATTATAAGAAACTCTTT.

This clone is medium-sized within its sample. Other DNA variants within this sample encode the same CDR3. The chain uses TRGV2 and TRGJ1 or TRGJ2. Per germline, CDR1 EGSNGY and CDR2 YDSYNSKV. There are 11 residues in the CDR3. Trimming took 0 bases from V and 12 from J; bases not matched to a gene: 5. The CDR3 spells CATWDGRRKLF. Written as DNA, the CDR3 is TGTGCCACCTGGGACGGGCGTAGGAAACTCTTT.

This clone appeared a few times. The J gene is TRGJP2, the V gene TRGV5P. TRGV5P is marked as a pseudogene. The CDR3 loop spans 13 amino acids. For the CDR3, the DNA is TGTGCCACCTGGGGGTATAGTGATTGGATCAAGACGTTT. This gives the protein CATWGYSDWIKTF.

The J gene is TRGJP2, the V gene TRGV2. CDR1 is EGSNGY, CDR2 YDSYNSKV, per germline. V shed 3 bases, J shed 8 bases, and the junction held 6 bases outside the gene matches. CDR3 length: 13 residues. CDR3 nucleotide sequence: TGTGCCACCTGGGACCCGCCCGATTGGATCAAGACGTTT. Protein sequence: CATWDPPDWIKTF.

This clone was seen only a few times. This chain uses TRGV2 with TRGJ1 or TRGJ2. Trimming removed 4 bases from V and 3 bases from J; junction bases left unmatched: 9. CDR1 is EGSNGY and CDR2 is YDSYNSKV in the germline V gene. The CDR3 has 14 residues. The CDR3 loop reads CATWDGFAYYKKLF. Written as DNA, the CDR3 is TGTGCCACCTGGGATGGGTTTGCTTATTATAAGAAACTCTTT.

Only a few counts were recorded for this clone. The V and J genes are TRGV3 and TRGJP2. Germline V CDR1 and CDR2: VTNTFY, YDVSTARD (reference sequence). CDR3 size: 16 residues. Trimming removed 4 bases from V and 2 bases from J; junction bases left unmatched: 10. The CDR3 DNA reads as TGTGCCACCTGGGAGAAGCCTCCAAGTAGTGATTGGATCAAGACGTTT. It yields the protein CATWEKPPSSDWIKTF.

Only a few counts were recorded for this clone. V usage is TRGV4 and J usage is TRGJ1 or TRGJ2. V gave up 0 bases and J gave up 8 bases; unmatched junction bases: 7. This CDR3 is 13 amino acids long. Germline CDR1 EGSTGY, CDR2 YDSYTSSV. CDR3 loop: CATWDGRSDKKLF. The DNA for the CDR3 is TGTGCCACCTGGGATGGGCGTTCGGATAAGAAACTCTTT.

This rearrangement joins TRGV9 to TRGJP. V dropped 0 bases and J dropped 10; count of bases not matched to a gene: 15. Germline CDR1 GITISATS, CDR2 ISYDGTV (reference sequence). The CDR3 totals 19 residues. The CDR3 bases are TGTGCCTTGTGGGAGGTGTCTTCTACCGGCTTTTTGGGCAAAAAAATCAAGGTATTT. The encoded protein is CALWEVSSTGFLGKKIKVF.

To note about this clone: This sequence may be a read error, since a much larger clone differs from it by one base. The chain joins TRGV8 to TRGJP2. The CDR3 has 13 residues. J was trimmed by 1 base and V by 5 bases; bases with no gene match: 1. The germline gives CDR1 VENAVY, CDR2 YDSYNSRV. The CDR3 DNA reads TGTGCCACCTGGGTTAGTAGTGATTGGATCAAGACGTTT. It translates to CATWVSSDWIKTF.

About this clone: This sample also contains other DNA sequences that code for the same CDR3. V usage is TRGV2 and J usage is TRGJ1 or TRGJ2. Germline CDR1 reads EGSNGY; CDR2 reads YDSYNSKV. The junction had 3 bases not matched to a gene; V was cut back by 0 bases and J by 4 bases. CDR3 length: 13 amino acids. CDR3 nucleotides: TGTGCCACCTGGGACGGGCGCTATTATAAGAAACTCTTT. As protein: CATWDGRYYKKLF.

This clone was recorded a few times. The rearrangement joins TRGV9 to TRGJ1 or TRGJ2. The V gene's germline CDR1 is GITISATS and CDR2 ISYDGTV (reference sequence). This CDR3 has 12 residues. The trim removed 1 base at V and 8 bases at J, leaving 5 bases unmatched. The CDR3 DNA follows: TGTGCCTTGTGGGAGGTCCATAATAAGAAACTCTTT. Translation: CALWEVHNKKLF.

This clone was picked up a small number of times. The rearrangement links TRGV8 to TRGJP1. The CDR3 is 14 residues long. Germline-derived CDR1 and CDR2 are VENAVY and YDSYNSRV. V lost 6 bases and J lost 4; bases outside the gene matches: 8. The DNA for the CDR3 is TGTGCCACCTGGATAAACAGCACTGGTTGGTTCAAGATATTT. This gives the protein CATWINSTGWFKIF.

This chain joins TRGV4 and TRGJP2. Trimming cost V 4 bases and J 4 bases; bases outside gene matches: 9. Germline CDR1 EGSTGY, CDR2 YDSYTSSV. The length of the CDR3 is 15 residues. The CDR3 loop is CATWECGDSDWIKTF. The CDR3 DNA sequence: TGTGCCACCTGGGAATGTGGGGATAGTGATTGGATCAAGACGTTT.

Note on this clone: This sample also contains other DNA sequences that code for the same CDR3. This chain joins TRGV2 and TRGJ1 or TRGJ2. V lost 0 bases and J lost 6; bases outside the gene matches: 5. This CDR3 contains 13 residues. The germline V gene encodes CDR1 EGSNGY and CDR2 YDSYNSKV. CDR3 sequence (DNA): TGTGCCACCTGGGACGGGCTCCGTTATAAGAAACTCTTT. Translated, it gives CATWDGLRYKKLF.